These 4 T cell receptor beta chains originate from one sample sequenced in a study of T cell changes during pregnancy in multiple sclerosis. Sequenced by immunoSEQ multiplex PCR; TCRdb stores in-frame clones only, minus some. The repertoire includes about 48,000 clones, around 92% of them detected once, and roughly 0.91% sits in the top ten. The starting material was CD4+ T cells from peripheral blood mononuclear cells, obtained in the second trimester of pregnancy. These receptors all stem from a female donor in good health, enrolled as a control in a pregnancy study.

The chain carries TRBV19 and TRBJ2-7; TRBD1 aligns across 7 bases. Trimming cost V 5 bases and J 4 bases; bases outside gene matches: 5. Germline V gene sequence: CDR1 LNHDA, CDR2 SQIVND (reference sequence). This CDR3 is built from 13 residues. In DNA, the CDR3 is TGTGCCAGTAGTTATGACAGGGAGTACGAGCAGTACTTC. Translating it yields CASSYDREYEQYF.

This clone showed up just once. The chain is built from TRBV11-3 and TRBJ2-3; D unclear. V was trimmed by 0 bases and J by 8 bases, leaving 6 bases between them. The CDR3 is 12 amino acids. Per the germline V gene, CDR1 is SGHNT and CDR2 is YENEEA. DNA for the CDR3: TGTGCCAGCAGCTTAGATCGCGTTACGCAGTATTTT. It yields the protein CASSLDRVTQYF. The whole variable domain, remainder taken from reference TRBV11-3 and TRBJ2-3, is EAGVVQSPRYKIIEKKQPVAFWCNPISGHNTLYWYLQNLGQGPELLIRYENEEAVDDSQLPKDRFSAERLKGVDSTLKIQPAELGDSAVYLCASSLDRVTQYFGPGTRLTVL.

This chain connects TRBV6-5 to TRBJ1-2; 9 bases fit TRBD1. Trimming took 2 bases from V and 4 from J; bases not matched to a gene: 5. CDR1 is MNHEY and CDR2 is SVGAGI in the germline V gene. The CDR3 consists of 15 residues. Written as DNA, the CDR3 is TGTGCCAGCAGTTACCGGGACAGGGAAGTCTATGGCTACACCTTC. This codes for CASSYRDREVYGYTF.

The rearrangement links TRBV4-1 to TRBJ1-1; a possible D gene is TRBD1 (6 bases). The CDR3 is 15 amino acids. Germline loops: CDR1 MGHRA, CDR2 YSYEKL. V gave up 4 bases and J gave up 2 bases, with 14 bases separating them. CDR3 bases: TGCGCCAGCAGCCGCCCTGACAGGCCAAACACTGAAGCTTTCTTT. Protein sequence: CASSRPDRPNTEAFF.